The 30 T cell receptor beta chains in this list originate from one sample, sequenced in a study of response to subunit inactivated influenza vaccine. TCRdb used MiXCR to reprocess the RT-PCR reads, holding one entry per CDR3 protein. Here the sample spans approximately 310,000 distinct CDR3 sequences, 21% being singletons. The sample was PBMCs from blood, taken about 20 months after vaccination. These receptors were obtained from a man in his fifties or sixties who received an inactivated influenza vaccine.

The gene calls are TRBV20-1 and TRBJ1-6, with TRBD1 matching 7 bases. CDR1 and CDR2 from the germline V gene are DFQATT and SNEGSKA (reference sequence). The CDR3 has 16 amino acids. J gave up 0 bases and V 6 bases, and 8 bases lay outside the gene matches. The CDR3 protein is CSAQDRQSSYNSPLHF. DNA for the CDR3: TGCAGTGCCCAGGACAGGCAGAGCTCCTATAATTCACCCCTCCACTTT.

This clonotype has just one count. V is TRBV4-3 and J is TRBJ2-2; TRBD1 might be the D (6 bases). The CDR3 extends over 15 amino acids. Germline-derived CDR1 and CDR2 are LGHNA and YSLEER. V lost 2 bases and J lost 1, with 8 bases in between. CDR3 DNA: TGCGCCAGCAGCCAACAGGACAGGAACACCGGGGAGCTGTTTTTT. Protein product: CASSQQDRNTGELFF.

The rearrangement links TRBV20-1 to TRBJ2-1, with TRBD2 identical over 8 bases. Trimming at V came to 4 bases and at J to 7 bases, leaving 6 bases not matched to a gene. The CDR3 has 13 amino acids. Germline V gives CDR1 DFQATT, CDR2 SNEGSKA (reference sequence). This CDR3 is CSATAGVRNEQFF. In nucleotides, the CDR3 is TGCAGTGCTACAGCGGGAGTCAGGAATGAGCAGTTCTTC.

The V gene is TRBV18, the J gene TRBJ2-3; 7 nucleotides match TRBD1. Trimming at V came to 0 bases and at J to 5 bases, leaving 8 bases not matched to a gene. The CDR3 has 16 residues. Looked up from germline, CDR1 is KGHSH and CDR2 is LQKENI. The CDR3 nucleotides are TGTGCCAGCTCACCACCCCGGCAGGGGGTACAAGATACGCAGTATTTT. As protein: CASSPPRQGVQDTQYF.

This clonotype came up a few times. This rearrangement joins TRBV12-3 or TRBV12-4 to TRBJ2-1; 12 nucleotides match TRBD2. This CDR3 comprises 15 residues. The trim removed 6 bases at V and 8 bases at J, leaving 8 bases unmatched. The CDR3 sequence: CASRPTSGRTDEQFF. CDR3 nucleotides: TGTGCCAGCAGGCCAACTAGCGGGAGGACGGATGAGCAGTTCTTC.

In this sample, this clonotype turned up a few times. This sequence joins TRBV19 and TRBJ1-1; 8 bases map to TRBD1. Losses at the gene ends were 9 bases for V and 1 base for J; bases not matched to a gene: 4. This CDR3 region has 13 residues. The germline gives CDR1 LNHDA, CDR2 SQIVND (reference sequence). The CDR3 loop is CASDRGRNTEAFF. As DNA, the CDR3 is TGTGCCAGCGACAGGGGAAGGAACACTGAAGCTTTCTTT. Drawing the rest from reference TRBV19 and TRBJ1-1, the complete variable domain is DGGITQSPKYLFRKEGQNVTLSCEQNLNHDAMYWYRQDPGQGLRLIYYSQIVNDFQKGDIAEGYSVSREKKESFPLTVTSAQKNPTAFYLCASDRGRNTEAFFGQGTRLTVV.

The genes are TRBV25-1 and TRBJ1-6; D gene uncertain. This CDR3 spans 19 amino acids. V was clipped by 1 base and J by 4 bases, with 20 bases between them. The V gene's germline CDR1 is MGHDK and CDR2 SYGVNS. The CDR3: CASSELEVMVGPYNSPLHF. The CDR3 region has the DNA TGTGCCAGCAGTGAATTGGAGGTTATGGTTGGGCCTTATAATTCACCCCTCCACTTT.

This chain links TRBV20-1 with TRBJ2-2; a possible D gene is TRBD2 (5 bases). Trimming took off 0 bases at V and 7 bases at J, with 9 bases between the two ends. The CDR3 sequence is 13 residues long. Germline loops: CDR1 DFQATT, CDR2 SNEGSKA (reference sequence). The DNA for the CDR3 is TGCAGTGCTAGAGATGTAGCGATCGGGGAGCTGTTTTTT. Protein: CSARDVAIGELFF.

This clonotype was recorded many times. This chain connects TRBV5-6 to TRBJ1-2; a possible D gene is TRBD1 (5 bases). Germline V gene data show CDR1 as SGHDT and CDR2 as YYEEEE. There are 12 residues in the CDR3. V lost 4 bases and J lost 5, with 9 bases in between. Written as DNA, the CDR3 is TGTGCCAGCAGCACCAGGGTGTATGGCTACACCTTC. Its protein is CASSTRVYGYTF.

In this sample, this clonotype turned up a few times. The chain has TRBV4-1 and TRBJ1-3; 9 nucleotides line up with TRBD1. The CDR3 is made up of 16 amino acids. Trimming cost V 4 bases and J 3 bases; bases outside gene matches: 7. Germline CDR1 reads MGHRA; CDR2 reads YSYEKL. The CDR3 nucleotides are TGCGCCAGCAGCCGTAACAGGGGGCTTGGTGGAAACACCATATATTTT. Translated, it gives CASSRNRGLGGNTIYF.

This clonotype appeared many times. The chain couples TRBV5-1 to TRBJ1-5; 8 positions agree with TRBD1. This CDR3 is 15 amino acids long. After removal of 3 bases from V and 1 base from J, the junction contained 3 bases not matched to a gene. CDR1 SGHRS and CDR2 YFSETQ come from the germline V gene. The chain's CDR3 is CASSWTGLSNQPQHF. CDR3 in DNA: TGCGCCAGCAGCTGGACAGGGCTGAGCAATCAGCCCCAGCATTTT.

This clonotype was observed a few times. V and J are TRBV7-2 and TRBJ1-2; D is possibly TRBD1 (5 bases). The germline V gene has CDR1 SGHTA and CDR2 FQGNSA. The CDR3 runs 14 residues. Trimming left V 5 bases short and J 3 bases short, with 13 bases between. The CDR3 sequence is CASSPAVGDYGYTF. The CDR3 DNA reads TGTGCCAGCAGCCCAGCTGTAGGGGACTATGGCTACACCTTC.

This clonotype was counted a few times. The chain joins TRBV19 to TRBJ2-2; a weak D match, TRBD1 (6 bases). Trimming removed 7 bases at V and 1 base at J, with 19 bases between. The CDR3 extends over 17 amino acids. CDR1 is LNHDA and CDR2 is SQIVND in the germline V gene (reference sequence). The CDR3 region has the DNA TGTGCCAGTACCACCCCCCTGGGGGCAGGGAACACCGGGGAGCTGTTTTTT. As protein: CASTTPLGAGNTGELFF. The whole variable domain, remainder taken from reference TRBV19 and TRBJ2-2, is DGGITQSPKYLFRKEGQNVTLSCEQNLNHDAMYWYRQDPGQGLRLIYYSQIVNDFQKGDIAEGYSVSREKKESFPLTVTSAQKNPTAFYLCASTTPLGAGNTGELFFGEGSRLTVL.

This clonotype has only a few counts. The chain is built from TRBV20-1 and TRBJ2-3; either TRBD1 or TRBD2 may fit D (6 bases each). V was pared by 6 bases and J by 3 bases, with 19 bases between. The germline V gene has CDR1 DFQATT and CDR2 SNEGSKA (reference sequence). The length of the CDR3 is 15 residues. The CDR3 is CSAVGRRGRTDTQYF. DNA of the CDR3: TGCAGTGCGGTGGGGAGGAGGGGGAGAACAGATACGCAGTATTTT.

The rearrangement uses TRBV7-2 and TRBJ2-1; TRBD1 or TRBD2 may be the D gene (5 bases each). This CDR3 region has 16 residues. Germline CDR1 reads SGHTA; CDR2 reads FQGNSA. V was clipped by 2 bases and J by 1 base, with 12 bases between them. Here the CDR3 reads CASSLFRGASYNEQFF. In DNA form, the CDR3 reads TGTGCCAGCAGCTTATTCCGAGGGGCATCCTACAATGAGCAGTTCTTC.

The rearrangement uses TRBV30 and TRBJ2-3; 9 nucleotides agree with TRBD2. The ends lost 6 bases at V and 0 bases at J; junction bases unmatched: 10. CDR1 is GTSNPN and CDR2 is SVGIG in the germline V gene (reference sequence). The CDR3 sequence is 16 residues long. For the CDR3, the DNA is TGTGCCTGCTCAGGACTAGCGCTGGCTAGCACAGATACGCAGTATTTT. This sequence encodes CACSGLALASTDTQYF.

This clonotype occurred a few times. This chain's CDR3 is CATSRGGREAFF. Here the CDR3 DNA reads TGTGCCACCAGCAGAGGGGGGAGAGAAGCTTTCTTT. The chain uses TRBV15 and TRBJ1-1; a weak D match, TRBD1 (5 bases). V was shortened by 1 base and J by 8 bases, with 8 bases between the two germline ends. The CDR3 is 12 residues long. Looked up from germline, CDR1 is LNHNV and CDR2 is YYDKDF (reference sequence).

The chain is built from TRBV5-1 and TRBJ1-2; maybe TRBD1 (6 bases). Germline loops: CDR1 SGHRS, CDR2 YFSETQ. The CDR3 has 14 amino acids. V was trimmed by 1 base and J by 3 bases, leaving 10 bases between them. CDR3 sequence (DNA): TGCGCCAGCAGCTTGCCCGCAGGGGACTATGGCTACACCTTC. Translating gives CASSLPAGDYGYTF.

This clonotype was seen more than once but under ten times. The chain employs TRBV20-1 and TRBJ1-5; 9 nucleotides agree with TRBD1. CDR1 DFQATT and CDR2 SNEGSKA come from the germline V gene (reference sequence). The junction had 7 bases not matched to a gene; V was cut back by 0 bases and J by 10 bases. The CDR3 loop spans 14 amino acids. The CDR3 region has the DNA TGCAGTGCTAGAGAGGACAGGGGTAGCGTCCCCCAGCATTTT. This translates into CSAREDRGSVPQHF.

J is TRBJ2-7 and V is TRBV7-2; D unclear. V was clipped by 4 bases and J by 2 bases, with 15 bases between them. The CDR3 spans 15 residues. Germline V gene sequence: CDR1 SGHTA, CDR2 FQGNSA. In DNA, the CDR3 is TGTGCCAGCAGCTCAAGCAGCGCCAGGACCTACGAGCAGTACTTC. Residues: CASSSSSARTYEQYF.

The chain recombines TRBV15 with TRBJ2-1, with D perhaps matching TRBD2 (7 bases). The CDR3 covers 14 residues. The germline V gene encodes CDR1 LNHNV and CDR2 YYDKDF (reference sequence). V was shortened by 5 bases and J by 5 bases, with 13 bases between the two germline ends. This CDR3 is CATSQGTTDNEQFF. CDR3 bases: TGTGCCACCAGCCAGGGGACTACTGACAATGAGCAGTTCTTC. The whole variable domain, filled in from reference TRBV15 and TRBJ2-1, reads DAMVIQNPRYQVTQFGKPVTLSCSQTLNHNVMYWYQQKSSQAPKLLFHYYDKDFNNEADTPDNFQSRRPNTSFCFLDIRSPGLGDTAMYLCATSQGTTDNEQFFGPGTRLTVL.

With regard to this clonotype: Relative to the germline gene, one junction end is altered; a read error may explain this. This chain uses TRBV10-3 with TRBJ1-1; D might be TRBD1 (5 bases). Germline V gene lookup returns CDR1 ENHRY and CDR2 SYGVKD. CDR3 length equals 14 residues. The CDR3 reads CAITDGGRGTEAFF. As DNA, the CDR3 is TGTGCAATCACGGATGGGGGACGAGGCACTGAAGCTTTCTTT.

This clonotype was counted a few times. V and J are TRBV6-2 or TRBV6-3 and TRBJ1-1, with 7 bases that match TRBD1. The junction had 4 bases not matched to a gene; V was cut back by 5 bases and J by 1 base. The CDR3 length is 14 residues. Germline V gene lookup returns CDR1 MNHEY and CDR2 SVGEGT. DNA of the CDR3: TGTGCCAGCAGTGTTACAGGGGCGAACACTGAAGCTTTCTTT. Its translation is CASSVTGANTEAFF.

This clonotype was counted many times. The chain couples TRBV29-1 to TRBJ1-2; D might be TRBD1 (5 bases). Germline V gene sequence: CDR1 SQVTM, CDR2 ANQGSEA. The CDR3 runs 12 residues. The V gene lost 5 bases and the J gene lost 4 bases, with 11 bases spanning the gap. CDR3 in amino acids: CSVRQSSYGYTF. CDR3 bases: TGCAGCGTTAGACAGAGTTCCTATGGCTACACCTTC. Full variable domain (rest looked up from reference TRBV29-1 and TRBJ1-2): SAVISQKPSRDICQRGTSLTIQCQVDSQVTMMFWYRQQPGQSLTLIATANQGSEATYESGFVIDKFPISRPNLTFSTLTVSNMSPEDSSIYLCSVRQSSYGYTFGSGTRLTVV.

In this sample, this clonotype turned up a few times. CDR3 nucleotide sequence: TGTGCCTGGAGTGGTGGGGTCCTCACAGATACGCAGTATTTT. It translates to CAWSGGVLTDTQYF. The chain has TRBV30 and TRBJ2-3; D not certain. From germline, CDR1 is GTSNPN and CDR2 SVGIG (reference sequence). V was cut by 1 base and J by 2 bases, with 10 bases left in between. There are 14 residues in the CDR3.

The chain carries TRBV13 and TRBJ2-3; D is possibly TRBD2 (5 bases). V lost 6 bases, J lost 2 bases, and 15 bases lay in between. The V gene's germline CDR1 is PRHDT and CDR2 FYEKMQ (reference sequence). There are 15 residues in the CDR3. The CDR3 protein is CASRAARTFTDTQYF. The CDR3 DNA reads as TGTGCCAGCAGAGCGGCTAGAACTTTCACAGATACGCAGTATTTT.

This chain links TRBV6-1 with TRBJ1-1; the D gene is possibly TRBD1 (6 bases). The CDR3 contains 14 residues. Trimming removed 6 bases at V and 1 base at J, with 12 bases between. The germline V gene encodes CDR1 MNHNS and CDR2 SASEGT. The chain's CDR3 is CASRKQGGNTEAFF. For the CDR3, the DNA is TGTGCCAGCAGAAAACAGGGAGGGAACACTGAAGCTTTCTTT.

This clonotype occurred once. CDR3 amino acids: CASSGSGLGEQFF. The DNA of the CDR3 is TGCGCCAGCAGCGGCTCTGGACTTGGTGAGCAGTTCTTC. The chain recombines TRBV5-1 with TRBJ2-1; D is perhaps TRBD2 (5 bases). In germline, CDR1 is SGHRS, CDR2 YFSETQ. Trimming left V 4 bases short and J 9 bases short, with 14 bases between. The CDR3 has 13 residues.

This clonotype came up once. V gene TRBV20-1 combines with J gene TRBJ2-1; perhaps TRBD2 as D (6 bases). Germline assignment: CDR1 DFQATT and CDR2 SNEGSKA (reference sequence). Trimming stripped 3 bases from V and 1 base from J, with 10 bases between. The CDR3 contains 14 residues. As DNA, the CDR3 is TGCAGTGCTAGTTTGGGGGGATCCTACAATGAGCAGTTCTTC. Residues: CSASLGGSYNEQFF.

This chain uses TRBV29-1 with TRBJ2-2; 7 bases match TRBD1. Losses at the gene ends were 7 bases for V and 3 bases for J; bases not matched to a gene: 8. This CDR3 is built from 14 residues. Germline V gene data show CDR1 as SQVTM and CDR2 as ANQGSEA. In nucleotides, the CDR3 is TGCAGCGCTAAACAGGGGCCTTACACCGGGGAGCTGTTTTTT. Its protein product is CSAKQGPYTGELFF.